This TCR beta chain is drawn from a study of blood T cell repertoires in COVID-19. Background on the study: Researchers got acute and convalescent COVID-19 samples from the United States, Italy and Spain. The cDNA or gDNA used as material had been derived from T cells, B-cell-depleted T cells, or PBMCs.

In the study's own analysis: How many nucleated cells were present was estimated from reference gene primer amplification. This table comes from immunoSEQ multiplex PCR, and its TCRdb copy is limited to in-frame clones, with some not included. The DNA gave D and trimming, while V, J and clone size come from that table. The data hold around 300,000 clones, with more than 80% observed a single time. Germline CDR1 and CDR2: LGHNA and YNFKEQ. This CDR3 is 15 amino acids long. Between the trimmed V and J ends, which lost 3 bases and 7 bases, there was a span of 13 bases. The chain uses TRBV4-2 and TRBJ1-6; D might be TRBD1 (5 bases). What was sequenced was peripheral blood. This TCR came from a woman aged 25 to 45 with active or convalescent COVID-19. CDR3 amino acids: CASSQFDRQNSPLHF. The CDR3 DNA sequence: TGTGCCAGCAGCCAGTTCGACAGACAGAATTCACCCCTCCACTTT.